This T cell receptor (beta chain) stems from a study of blood T cell repertoires in COVID-19. Per the original data handling: How many nucleated cells were present was estimated from reference gene primer amplification. TCRdb keeps only in-frame clones here, not all; method: immunoSEQ multiplex PCR. Clonal size and the V and J genes are those of that table, whereas D and trimming came from the DNA. The sample gives 250,000 to 300,000 clones, about 89% of which show up once; around 2.1% is in the top ten. The germline V gene encodes CDR1 KGHDR and CDR2 SFDVKD. The CDR3 is 15 amino acids. The V segment lost 4 bases and the J segment 5 bases; nucleotides outside the gene matches: 4.

The J gene is TRBJ2-1, the V gene TRBV24-1, with TRBD1 matching over 10 bases. The sequence was obtained from a man aged 45-65 years with acute or convalescent COVID-19. Sequenced sample: peripheral blood. CDR3 sequence (DNA): TGTGCCACCAGTGACCCCGGGACAGGGGACAATGAGCAGTTCTTC. Translating gives CATSDPGTGDNEQFF.